Each of the 25 T cell receptor beta chains below was sequenced from the same sample in a study of blood T cell repertoires in COVID-19. Sequenced by immunoSEQ multiplex PCR; TCRdb stores in-frame clones only, minus some. Counted here are around 190,000 clones, 75% to 85% occurring once; the ten biggest clones make up about a sixth. The sample comprised PBMCs or T cells enriched from blood (not recorded which). The origin of the receptors is a woman aged 50 to 60 with acute COVID-19.

This clone was observed a few times. CDR3 bases: TGTGCCAGCAGTTTTCAATCGACGCGGGCGGGCAATCAGCCCCAGCATTTT. Amino acid sequence: CASSFQSTRAGNQPQHF. The rearrangement links TRBV28 to TRBJ1-5; D not resolved. V was clipped by 3 bases and J by 2 bases, with 17 bases between them. Germline V gives CDR1 MDHEN, CDR2 SYDVKM. The CDR3 spans 17 residues.

The gene calls are TRBV9 and TRBJ2-2; weak D call: TRBD2 (7 bases). The CDR3 length is 18 residues. CDR1 is SGDLS, CDR2 YYNGEE, per germline. With 3 bases removed from V and 3 bases from J, the gap between germline ends came to 21 bases. The DNA of the CDR3 is TGTGCCAGCAGCGCCAGGGTCGGGAAAGGGGGGGACACCGGGGAGCTGTTTTTT. Amino acids: CASSARVGKGGDTGELFF.

The rearrangement uses TRBV7-6 and TRBJ2-2, with D possibly being TRBD1 (6 bases). CDR1 is SGHVS, CDR2 FNYEAQ, per germline. Trimming took off 8 bases at V and 7 bases at J, with 14 bases between the two ends. The CDR3 is made up of 13 amino acids. CDR3 loop: CASSQQGYGELFF. The CDR3 DNA reads TGTGCCAGCTCGCAACAGGGTTACGGGGAGCTGTTTTTT.

This chain links TRBV13 with TRBJ1-1, with a weak D call TRBD1 (5 bases). V was cut by 5 bases and J by 5 bases, with 12 bases left in between. This CDR3 region has 13 residues. The germline V gene encodes CDR1 PRHDT and CDR2 FYEKMQ (reference sequence). The CDR3 protein is CASSAAGGTEAFF. CDR3 nucleotide sequence: TGTGCCAGCAGCGCCGCGGGGGGGACTGAAGCTTTCTTT.

V gene TRBV6-5 combines with J gene TRBJ1-4; TRBD1 might be the D (5 bases). V was shortened by 0 bases and J by 5 bases, with 13 bases between the two germline ends. In germline, CDR1 is MNHEY, CDR2 SVGAGI. There are 16 residues in the CDR3. DNA of the CDR3: TGTGCCAGCAGTTACTCGATACAGGAGCTAAATGAAAAACTGTTTTTT. This gives the protein CASSYSIQELNEKLFF.

This clone was seen repeatedly, ten times or more. The chain has TRBV11-2 and TRBJ2-2; the match to TRBD2 covers 15 bases. This CDR3 is 19 amino acids long. V was clipped by 2 bases and J by 6 bases; unmatched bases: 10. Germline values: CDR1 SGHAT, CDR2 FQNNGV. The CDR3 loop reads CASSLSLRTSGGAPGELFF. CDR3 coding DNA: TGTGCCAGCAGCTTATCACTGCGGACTAGCGGGGGGGCCCCCGGGGAGCTGTTTTTT.

This chain connects TRBV24-1 to TRBJ1-2; no firm D call. The CDR3 is 13 amino acids. From germline, CDR1 is KGHDR and CDR2 SFDVKD. With 6 bases removed from V and 0 bases from J, the gap between germline ends came to 7 bases. CDR3 protein: CATSQATNYGYTF. The DNA of the CDR3 is TGTGCCACCAGTCAGGCGACTAACTATGGCTACACCTTC.

This clone occurred a few times. The rearrangement links TRBV30 to TRBJ2-1; D not certain. CDR1 is GTSNPN and CDR2 is SVGIG in the germline V gene (reference sequence). The ends were cut back, 0 bases at V and 8 bases at J, with 14 bases in the middle. This CDR3 has 14 amino acids. The CDR3 loop is CAWSVGRPTDEQFF. In DNA form, the CDR3 reads TGTGCCTGGAGTGTAGGCAGGCCCACGGATGAGCAGTTCTTC.

The CDR3 region has the DNA TGTGCCAGCAGTGATGGGGGCTACGGCTACACCTTC. Residues: CASSDGGYGYTF. The chain links TRBV25-1 to TRBJ1-2; tentatively, D is TRBD1 (6 bases). Germline V CDR1 and CDR2: MGHDK, SYGVNS. Between the trimmed V and J ends, which lost 3 bases and 8 bases, there was a span of 10 bases. The CDR3 spans 12 residues.

This sequence joins TRBV11-2 and TRBJ2-2; a possible D gene is TRBD1 (6 bases). V dropped 2 bases and J dropped 6 bases, with 13 bases sitting between them. The CDR3 covers 15 residues. In germline, CDR1 is SGHAT, CDR2 FQNNGV. CDR3 sequence (DNA): TGTGCCAGCAGCTTAATCTGGGGGCGGGCCGGGGAGCTGTTTTTT. This translates into CASSLIWGRAGELFF.

The rearrangement uses TRBV2 and TRBJ1-1, with 7 bases matching TRBD1. Germline CDR1 reads SNHLY; CDR2 reads FYNNEI. Trimming cost V 5 bases and J 4 bases; bases outside gene matches: 7. The CDR3 has 14 residues. CDR3 bases: TGTGCCAGCAGTCAAACAGGGGCGAGCACTGAAGCTTTCTTT. It specifies CASSQTGASTEAFF.

The genes are TRBV14 and TRBJ1-2; D gene unclear. CDR1 and CDR2 (germline): SGHDN, FVKESK. The V end lost 2 bases, the J end lost 6 bases, and 13 bases lay between the germline ends. This CDR3 region has 14 residues. Here the CDR3 reads CASSQQSGLNGYTF. In nucleotides, the CDR3 is TGTGCCAGCAGCCAACAAAGCGGGCTAAATGGCTACACCTTC.

With respect to this clone: At one end, the junction sequence differs from germline, possibly due to a read error. This sequence joins TRBV7-7 and TRBJ2-5, with 15 positions matching TRBD2. Germline V gene lookup returns CDR1 SSHAT and CDR2 FNYEAQ (reference sequence). The CDR3 spans 16 residues. The CDR3 is CASSPEGLAGGKTQYF. In DNA, the CDR3 is TGTGCTAGCAGCCCGGAGGGACTAGCGGGGGGTAAGACCCAGTACTTC.

This chain connects TRBV28 to TRBJ1-5; 8 bases are shared with TRBD1. Germline V gene data show CDR1 as MDHEN and CDR2 as SYDVKM. This CDR3 has 13 amino acids. V shed 11 bases, J shed 5 bases, and the junction held 8 bases outside the gene matches. This chain's CDR3 is CAVTGTGYQPQHF. As DNA, the CDR3 is TGTGCCGTCACCGGGACAGGTTATCAGCCCCAGCATTTT.

This clone was recorded many times. The rearrangement links TRBV19 to TRBJ1-1; 8 bases are a match to TRBD1. The V gene end was trimmed by 7 bases and the J gene end by 1 base; junction bases not matched to a gene: 8. Germline V gene sequence: CDR1 LNHDA, CDR2 SQIVND (reference sequence). The CDR3 is 15 amino acids. The CDR3 is CASTVPGGWNTEAFF. Written as DNA, the CDR3 is TGTGCCAGTACTGTACCAGGGGGCTGGAACACTGAAGCTTTCTTT.

The table lists this clone with a count of one. The chain joins TRBV19 to TRBJ2-3; D call uncertain. This CDR3 spans 14 amino acids. Per germline, CDR1 LNHDA and CDR2 SQIVND (reference sequence). With 3 bases removed from V and 1 base from J, the gap between germline ends came to 8 bases. The CDR3 DNA follows: TGTGCCAGTAGTATCCTTCCCCGCACAGATACGCAGTATTTT. It yields the protein CASSILPRTDTQYF.

V gene TRBV7-2 combines with J gene TRBJ2-3; TRBD2 matches at 16 bases. This CDR3 has 17 residues. Germline V CDR1 and CDR2: SGHTA, FQGNSA. V dropped 5 bases and J dropped 6; count of bases not matched to a gene: 8. The CDR3 nucleotides read TGTGCCAGCAGCCAAGGGACTAGCGGGGGGGCGTATGATACGCAGTATTTT. It codes for CASSQGTSGGAYDTQYF.

At least ten counts were recorded for this clone. The V call is TRBV5-4, the J call TRBJ2-5; 8 bases map to TRBD2. This CDR3 has 14 residues. Germline V CDR1 and CDR2: SGHNT, YYREEE (reference sequence). V gave up 5 bases and J gave up 5 bases; unmatched junction bases: 8. The DNA for the CDR3 is TGTGCCAGCAGTCCTTCGGGGGGGCGGGAGACCCAGTACTTC. It encodes CASSPSGGRETQYF.

V usage is TRBV27 and J usage is TRBJ2-2; a weak D match, TRBD2 (6 bases). The ends were cut back, 0 bases at V and 4 bases at J, with 18 bases in the middle. This CDR3 region has 18 residues. CDR1 and CDR2 from the germline V gene are MNHEY and SMNVEV (reference sequence). The CDR3 DNA sequence: TGTGCCAGCAGTTTATCCTCAAGACTAGGTTACATCACCGGGGAGCTGTTTTTT. This gives the protein CASSLSSRLGYITGELFF.

Written as DNA, the CDR3 is TGTGCCAGCAGCGTAGCTAGCGGGGGGCCCTACGAGCAGTACGTC. It specifies CASSVASGGPYEQYV. V is TRBV9 and J is TRBJ2-7; 11 bases agree with TRBD2. Germline lookup yields CDR1 SGDLS and CDR2 YYNGEE. Trimming took 0 bases from V and 2 from J; bases not matched to a gene: 1. CDR3 length equals 15 residues.

The chain is built from TRBV6-5 and TRBJ1-5, with D perhaps TRBD1 (5 bases). This CDR3 is 13 amino acids long. CDR1 and CDR2 from the germline V gene are MNHEY and SVGAGI. Trimming took 6 bases from V and 5 from J, leaving 11 bases between them. The CDR3 here is CASRDRGDQPQHF. DNA of the CDR3: TGTGCCAGCAGGGATCGGGGGGATCAGCCCCAGCATTTT.

This clone is a singleton in its sample. This CDR3 reads CASSRSGDYGYTF. CDR3 DNA sequence: TGTGCCAGTAGTAGGTCAGGGGACTATGGCTACACCTTC. V gene TRBV19 combines with J gene TRBJ1-2, with a weak D call TRBD1 (6 bases). CDR1 is LNHDA, CDR2 SQIVND, per germline (reference sequence). The CDR3 is 13 amino acids. The germline V and J ends were trimmed by 4 bases and 3 bases, with 9 bases remaining between them.

This chain uses TRBV9 with TRBJ2-3; D unclear. This CDR3 comprises 12 residues. The V gene lost 0 bases and the J gene lost 5 bases, with 4 bases spanning the gap. Germline V gene lookup returns CDR1 SGDLS and CDR2 YYNGEE. The CDR3 DNA reads TGTGCCAGCAGCGTAGTCGGAGATACGCAGTATTTT. As protein: CASSVVGDTQYF.

The V call is TRBV6-5, the J call TRBJ1-2, with unresolved D. V was trimmed by 6 bases and J by 4 bases, leaving 18 bases between them. The CDR3 loop spans 15 amino acids. Looked up from germline, CDR1 is MNHEY and CDR2 is SVGAGI. The CDR3 nucleotides read TGTGCCAGCAGGATGAGAACTCAGAGGTCCTATGGCTACACCTTC. Translated: CASRMRTQRSYGYTF.

V and J are TRBV2 and TRBJ2-7; no clear D gene. With 4 bases removed from V and 4 bases from J, the gap between germline ends came to 8 bases. CDR3 length: 12 amino acids. Germline loops: CDR1 SNHLY, CDR2 FYNNEI. The CDR3: CASSGLDYEQYV. CDR3 DNA: TGTGCCAGCAGTGGACTGGATTACGAGCAGTACGTC.